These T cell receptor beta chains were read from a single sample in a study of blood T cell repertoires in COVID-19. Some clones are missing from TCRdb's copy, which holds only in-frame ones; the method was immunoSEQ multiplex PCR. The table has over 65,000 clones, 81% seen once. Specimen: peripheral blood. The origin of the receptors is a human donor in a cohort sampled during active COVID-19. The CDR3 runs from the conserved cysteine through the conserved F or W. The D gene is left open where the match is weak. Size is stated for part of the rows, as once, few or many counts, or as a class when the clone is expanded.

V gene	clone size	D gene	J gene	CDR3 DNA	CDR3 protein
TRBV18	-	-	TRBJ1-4	TGTGCCAGCTCACTAGACAGTAATGAAAAACTGTTTTTT	CASSLDSNEKLFF
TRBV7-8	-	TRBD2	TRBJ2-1	TGTGCCAGCAGCTCCAGCGGACTAGCGCCCCCCTACAATGAGCAGTTCTTC	CASSSSGLAPPYNEQFF
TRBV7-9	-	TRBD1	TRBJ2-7	TGTGCCAGCAGCCGCCGGACAGGGGGTACCTACGAGCAGTACTTC	CASSRRTGGTYEQYF
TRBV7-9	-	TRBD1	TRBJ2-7	TGTGCCAGCAGCTCCGGGACAGGGGGCTACGAGCAGTACTTC	CASSSGTGGYEQYF
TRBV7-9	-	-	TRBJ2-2	TGTGCCAGCAGCTTATCCGGCGGGGAGCTGTTTTTT	CASSLSGGELFF
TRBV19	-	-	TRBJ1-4	TGTGCCAGTAGCAGACAGTCCCTAACTAATGAAAAACTGTTTTTT	CASSRQSLTNEKLFF
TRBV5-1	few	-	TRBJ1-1	TGCGCCAGCAGCTTATCACAGATGAACACTGAAGCTTTCTTT	CASSLSQMNTEAFF
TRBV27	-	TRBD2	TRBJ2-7	TGTGCCAGCAGTCCCGGACTAGCGGGAGGGTCCTACGAGCAGTACTTC	CASSPGLAGGSYEQYF
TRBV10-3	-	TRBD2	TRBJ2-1	TGTGCCACCACTAGCGAAGGGGTGAATGAGCAGTTCTTC	CATTSEGVNEQFF
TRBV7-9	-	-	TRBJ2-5	TGTGCCAGCAGCTTACGCACGGGTAGTCAAGAGACCCAGTACTTC	CASSLRTGSQETQYF
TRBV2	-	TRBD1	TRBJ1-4	TGTGCCGTTCAGGGGGCTAATGAAAAACTGTTTTTT	CAVQGANEKLFF
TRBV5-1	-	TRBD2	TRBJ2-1	TGCGCCAGCAGATCCGGGACTAGTAATTACAATGAGCAGTTCTTC	CASRSGTSNYNEQFF
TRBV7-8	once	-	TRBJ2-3	TGTGCCAGCAGCTTCAGCGCGGGCGCAATAGATACGCAGTATTTT	CASSFSAGAIDTQYF
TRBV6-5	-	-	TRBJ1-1	TGTGCCAGCAGTTACTCGGAGGAAACTTTCACTGAAGCTTTCTTT	CASSYSEETFTEAFF
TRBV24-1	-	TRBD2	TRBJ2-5	TGTGCCACCAGTGATTCAGCTAGCGGACGCCAAGAGACCCAGTACTTC	CATSDSASGRQETQYF
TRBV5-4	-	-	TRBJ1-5	TGTGCCAGCAGCTTGATGGGGGACTCCCGGCCCCAGCATTTT	CASSLMGDSRPQHF
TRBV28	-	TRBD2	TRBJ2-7	TGTGCCAGCAGTTTGGCCATACCGAAGCAAGCGGGAACTAGCCCCCACGAGCAGTACTTC	CASSLAIPKQAGTSPHEQYF
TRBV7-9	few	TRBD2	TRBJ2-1	TGTGCCAGCAGCTTAGTTCGGGGGGAAGATGAGCAGTTCTTC	CASSLVRGEDEQFF
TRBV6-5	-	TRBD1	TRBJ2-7	TGTGCCAGCAGCCGACAGGGGGCAAGCGAGCAGTACTTC	CASSRQGASEQYF
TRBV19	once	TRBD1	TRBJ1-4	TGTGCCAGTAGTCCGGTTGGACAGGGGGCTACGGAAAAACTGTTTTTT	CASSPVGQGATEKLFF
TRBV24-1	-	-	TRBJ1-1	TGTGCCACCAGTGGGGCAGGAGGAGCTGAAGCTTTCTTT	CATSGAGGAEAFF
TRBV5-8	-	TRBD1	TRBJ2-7	TGTGCCAGCAGCTTGGGTCAGGGGGCGGCCTACGAGCAGTACTTC	CASSLGQGAAYEQYF
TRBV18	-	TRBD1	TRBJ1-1	TGTGCCAGCTCCCAAATGGGGACAGCGAACACTGAAGCTTTCTTT	CASSQMGTANTEAFF
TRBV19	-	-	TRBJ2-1	TGTGCCAGTAGAATTATCTCAGGGGGGATGAGGGATGAGCAGTTCTTC	CASRIISGGMRDEQFF
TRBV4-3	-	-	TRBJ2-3	TGCGCCAGCAGCCCGGGCCGAGAGGGTGCAGATACGCAGTATTTT	CASSPGREGADTQYF
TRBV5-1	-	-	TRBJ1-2	TGCGCCAGCAGCCCTACGTTCGTCCCTTATGGCTACACCTTC	CASSPTFVPYGYTF
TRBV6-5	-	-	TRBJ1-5	TGTGCCAGCAGCGACATACTCCATAGCAATCAGCCCCAGCATTTT	CASSDILHSNQPQHF
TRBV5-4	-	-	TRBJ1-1	TGTGCCAGCAGCTTGAGGCCGGGAGCTGAAGCTTTCTTT	CASSLRPGAEAFF
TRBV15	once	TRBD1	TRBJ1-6	TGTGCCACCAGCAGACCTCCAGGGGGAGAATCACCCCTCCACTTT	CATSRPPGGESPLHF
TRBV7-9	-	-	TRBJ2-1	TGTGCCAGCAGCCTAACAGGGTCGAATGAGCAGTTCTTC	CASSLTGSNEQFF
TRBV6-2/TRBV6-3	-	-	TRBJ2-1	TGTGCCAGCAGTTACCTTTCCTGGGGCCAGGAGCAGTTCTTC	CASSYLSWGQEQFF
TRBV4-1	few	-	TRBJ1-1	TGCGCCAGCAGCCAAGATTTTACAACCACTGAAGCTTTCTTT	CASSQDFTTTEAFF
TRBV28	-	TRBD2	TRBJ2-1	TGTGCCAGCAGTTTGCCACTTGGGACTAGCGGCTACAATGAGCAGTTCTTC	CASSLPLGTSGYNEQFF
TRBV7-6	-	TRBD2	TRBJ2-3	TGTGCCAGCAGCCCCGGGACTAGCGGGAGGGATACGCAGTATTTT	CASSPGTSGRDTQYF
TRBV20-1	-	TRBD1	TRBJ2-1	TGCAGTGCTGACAGGGGTAGTGAGCAGTTCTTC	CSADRGSEQFF
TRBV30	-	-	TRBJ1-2	TGTGCCTGGAGTGTCCGCGCGGCGGGCGGCTACACCTTC	CAWSVRAAGGYTF
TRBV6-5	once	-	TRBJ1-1	TGTGCCAGCAAACAGGCGAACACTGAAGCTTTCTTT	CASKQANTEAFF
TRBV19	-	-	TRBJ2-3	TGTGCCAGTAGTAGCGCTGTGGGAGATTATACGCAGTATTTT	CASSSAVGDYTQYF
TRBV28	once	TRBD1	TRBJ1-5	TGTGCCAGCAGTTTATATGGTTCCGGGACAGGGGCTGATCAGCCCCAGCATTTT	CASSLYGSGTGADQPQHF
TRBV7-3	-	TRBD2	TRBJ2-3	TGTGCCAGCAGCCCCTCTAGCGGCCCCACAGATACGCAGTATTTT	CASSPSSGPTDTQYF
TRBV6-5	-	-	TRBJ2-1	TGTGCCAGCAGTTACTCTGCTAAGCGTGAGCAGTTCTTC	CASSYSAKREQFF
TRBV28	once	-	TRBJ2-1	TGTGCCAGCAGTTTAGTGGGGGCTCCTGAGCAGTTCTTC	CASSLVGAPEQFF
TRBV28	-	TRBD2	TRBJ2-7	TGTGCCAGCAGTTTCGGCCAGGGACTAGACGAGCAGTACTTC	CASSFGQGLDEQYF
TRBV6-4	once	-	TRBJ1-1	TGTGCCAGCAGTGCCGTCTCGGGTTCGAACACTGAAGCTTTCTTT	CASSAVSGSNTEAFF
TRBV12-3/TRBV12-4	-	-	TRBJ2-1	TGTGCCAGCAGTCGACTACCCAATGAGCAGTTCTTC	CASSRLPNEQFF
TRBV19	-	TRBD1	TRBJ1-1	TGTGCCAGTAGTCCCGCCCCCGGACAGGCCGTCTCCTCAAGCTGGGCTTTCTTT	CASSPAPGQAVSSSWAFF
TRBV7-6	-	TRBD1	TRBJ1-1	TGTGCCAGCAGCATGCAAGGGGGCGCTGAAGCTTTCTTT	CASSMQGGAEAFF
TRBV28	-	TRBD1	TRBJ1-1	TGTGCCAGCAGCCAGGGGGGTCGGGGAGCTTTCTTT	CASSQGGRGAFF
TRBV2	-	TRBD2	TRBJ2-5	TGTGCCAGCAAACCGGGGGGAGCGGAGACCCAGTACTTC	CASKPGGAETQYF
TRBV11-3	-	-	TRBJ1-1	TGTGCCAGCAGCATGGACAGGAACACTGAAGCTTTCTTT	CASSMDRNTEAFF
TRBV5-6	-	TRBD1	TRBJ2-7	TGTGCCAGCAGCGCGCCCTGGACAGGGGGCTACGAGCAGTACTTC	CASSAPWTGGYEQYF